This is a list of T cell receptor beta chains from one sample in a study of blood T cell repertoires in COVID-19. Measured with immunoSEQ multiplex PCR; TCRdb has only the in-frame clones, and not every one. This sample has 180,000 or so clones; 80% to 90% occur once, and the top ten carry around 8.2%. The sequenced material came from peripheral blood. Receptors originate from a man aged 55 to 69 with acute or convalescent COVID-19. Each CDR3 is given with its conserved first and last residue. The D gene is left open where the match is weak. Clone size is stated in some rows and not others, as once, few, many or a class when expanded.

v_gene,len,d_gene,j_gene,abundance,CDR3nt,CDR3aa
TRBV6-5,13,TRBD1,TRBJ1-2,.,TGTGCCAGCAGTCAACGGACAGGGCACGGCTACACCTTC,CASSQRTGHGYTF
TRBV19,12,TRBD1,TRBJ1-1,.,TGTGCCACCAGGGACAGACCGTGGGCAGCTTTCTTT,CATRDRPWAAFF
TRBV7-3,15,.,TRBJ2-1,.,TGTGCCAGCAGCCTTGGGACCCCAGGGGCCAATGAGCAGTTCTTC,CASSLGTPGANEQFF
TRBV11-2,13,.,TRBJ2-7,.,TGTGCCAGCAGCTTACTTCTTAGCTACGAGCAGTACTTC,CASSLLLSYEQYF
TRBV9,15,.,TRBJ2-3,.,TGTGCCAGCAGCGTTACAGGACAAAGCACAGATACGCAGTATTTT,CASSVTGQSTDTQYF
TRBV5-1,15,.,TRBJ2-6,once,TGCGCCAGCGTGGCGGGAACCTCTGGGGCCAACGTCCTGACTTTC,CASVAGTSGANVLTF
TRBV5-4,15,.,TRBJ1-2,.,TGTGCCAGCAGCTTTTGGATGGCAGGGGTTGTCGGCTACACCTTC,CASSFWMAGVVGYTF
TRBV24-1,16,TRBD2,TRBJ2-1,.,TGTGCCACCAGTGACCCTAGCGGGGTCTCCTACAATGAGCAGTTCTTC,CATSDPSGVSYNEQFF
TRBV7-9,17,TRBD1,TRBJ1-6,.,TGTGCCAGCAGCTCCCGGGACAGGGGCCGGCTGTGGTCACCCCTCCACTTT,CASSSRDRGRLWSPLHF
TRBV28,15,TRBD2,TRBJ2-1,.,TGTGCCAGCACAACGTTAGCGGGCACGTACAATGAGCAGTTCTTC,CASTTLAGTYNEQFF
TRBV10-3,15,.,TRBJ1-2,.,TGTGCCATCAGTGGACTTCAACAGGGTTTAGGCGGCTACACCTTC,CAISGLQQGLGGYTF
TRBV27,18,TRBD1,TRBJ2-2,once,TGTGCCAGCAGTTTGGCAAGGTCCGGGACAGGGGGACCCGGGGAGCTGTTTTTT,CASSLARSGTGGPGELFF
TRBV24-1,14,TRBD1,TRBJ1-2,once,TGTGCCACCAGTGATCCAGGGGGCACCTATGGCTACACCTTC,CATSDPGGTYGYTF
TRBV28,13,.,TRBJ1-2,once,TGTGCCACCCTCCCCGTGTGGTCAGATGGCTACACCTTC,CATLPVWSDGYTF
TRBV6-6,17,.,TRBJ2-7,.,TGTGCCAGCAGTCGACAACTCCGGGACACGATCTCCTACGAGCAGTACTTC,CASSRQLRDTISYEQYF
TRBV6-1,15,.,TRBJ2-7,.,TGTGCCAGCAGTGAACCCGGGGAAAAGGCTCACGAGCAGTACTTC,CASSEPGEKAHEQYF
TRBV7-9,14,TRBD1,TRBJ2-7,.,TGTGCCAGCAGTCGCTGGGACAGGGGGTACGAGCAGTACTTC,CASSRWDRGYEQYF
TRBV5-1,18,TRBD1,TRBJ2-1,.,TGCGCCAGCAGCTCGACCGGGACAGCCTATAGCTCCTACAATGAGCAGTTCTTC,CASSSTGTAYSSYNEQFF
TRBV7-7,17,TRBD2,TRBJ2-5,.,TGTGCCAGCAGCTGGGGGGTAGCGGGAGTTGGGGAAGAGACCCAGTACTTC,CASSWGVAGVGEETQYF
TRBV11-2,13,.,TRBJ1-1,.,TGTGCCAGCAGCCCCCTGAGGAACACTGAAGCTTTCTTT,CASSPLRNTEAFF
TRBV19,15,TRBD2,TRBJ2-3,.,TGTGCCAGTAGTCGGGCTAGCGGGAAAAAAGATACGCAGTATTTT,CASSRASGKKDTQYF
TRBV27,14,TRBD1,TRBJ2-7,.,TGTGCCAGCATCTCCGGGACAGGACCCTACGAGCAGTACTTC,CASISGTGPYEQYF
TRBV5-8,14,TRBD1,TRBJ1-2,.,TGTGCCAGCAGGGTTTTGGGACAGGGTTCGGGCTACACCTTC,CASRVLGQGSGYTF
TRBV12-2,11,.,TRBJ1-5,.,TGTGCAAGTCGTAGAAAGCAGCCCCAGCATTTT,CASRRKQPQHF
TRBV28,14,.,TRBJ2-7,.,TGTGCCAGCAGCTCCCGACTAGTATCCCTACGGCAGTACTTC,CASSSRLVSLRQYF
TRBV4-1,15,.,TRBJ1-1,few,TGCGCCAGCAGCCTCAAACAGGGCCCGAACACTGAAGCTTTCTTT,CASSLKQGPNTEAFF
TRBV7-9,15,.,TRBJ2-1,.,TGTGCCAGCAGCCCGCCGAGCCCCGGCGGCGCTGAGCAGTTCTTC,CASSPPSPGGAEQFF
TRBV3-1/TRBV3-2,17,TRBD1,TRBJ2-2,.,TGTGCCAGCAGCCAAGCTGGGACAGGGGGATGGACCGGGGAGCTGTTTTTT,CASSQAGTGGWTGELFF
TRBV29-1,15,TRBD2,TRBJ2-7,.,TGCAGCGTTGAAGATGGGCTAGCGGGAGCTCCCGAGCAGTACTTC,CSVEDGLAGAPEQYF
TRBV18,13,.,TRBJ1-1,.,TGTGCCAGCTCACCACAAAAGACGGAGGAGGCTTTCTTT,CASSPQKTEEAFF
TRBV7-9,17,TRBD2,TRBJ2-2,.,TGTGCCAGCAGCCGGACTAGCGGGTCACTTGGCACCGGGGAGCTGTTTTTT,CASSRTSGSLGTGELFF
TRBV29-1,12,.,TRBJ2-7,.,TGCAGCGTTGAAGGCAGCTCCTACGAGCAGTACTTC,CSVEGSSYEQYF
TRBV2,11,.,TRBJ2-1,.,TGTGCCAGCAGTGACCAGAATGAGCAGTTCTTC,CASSDQNEQFF
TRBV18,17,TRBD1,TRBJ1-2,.,TGTGCCAGCTCACCAAAGGGACAGGGGGGAGCTAACTATGGCTACACCTTC,CASSPKGQGGANYGYTF
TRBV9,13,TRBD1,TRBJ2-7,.,TGTGCCAGCAGCGTAGAAACAGGGGGCGAGCAGTACTTC,CASSVETGGEQYF
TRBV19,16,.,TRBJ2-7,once,TGTGCCAGTAGTATTTGGGCAGCAACCCCCTCCTACGAGCAGTACTTC,CASSIWAATPSYEQYF
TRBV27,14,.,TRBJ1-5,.,TGTGCCAGCAGTTTACGCAGGGAAGACCAGCCCCAGCATTTT,CASSLRREDQPQHF
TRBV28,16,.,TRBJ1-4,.,TGTGCCAGCAGCCTCATCTCGACAGCCACTAATGAAAAACTGTTTTTT,CASSLISTATNEKLFF